This T cell receptor beta chain came from a study of blood T cells in healthy people across ages. General study results and limits: It was the long-lived donors that had more naive CD4+ cells and higher diversity than aged donors.

Each donor gave ten milliliters of peripheral blood. As for this clonotype: Its antigen is currently unknown. An end of the junction differs from the germline gene, which may be a read error.

The CDR3 length is 18 residues. Germline values: CDR1 SEHNR, CDR2 FQNEAQ (reference sequence). Primed by a sample-barcoded 5' primer and a J-beta primer mix, a second PCR proceeded for roughly 7 to 11 cycles. A template-switch adaptor with 12 random nucleotides tagged each cDNA molecule. Sequencing yielded, for each sample, at least 3 million paired-end reads carrying CDR3. MiXCR, run by TCRdb on the 5' RACE reads, gives a single entry per CDR3 protein. The sample yields around 670,000 distinct CDR3 sequences, approximately 30% seen once. The chain links TRBV7-9 to TRBJ1-5; 9 positions match TRBD1. The sample taken for sequencing was blood. The TCR was taken from a woman of 80 years or more in good health. In DNA, the CDR3 is TGTGCCAGCAGCTTTAGCACAGGGGGCCTAACCGAGAATCGGCCCCAGCATTTT. It encodes CASSFSTGGLTENRPQHF.